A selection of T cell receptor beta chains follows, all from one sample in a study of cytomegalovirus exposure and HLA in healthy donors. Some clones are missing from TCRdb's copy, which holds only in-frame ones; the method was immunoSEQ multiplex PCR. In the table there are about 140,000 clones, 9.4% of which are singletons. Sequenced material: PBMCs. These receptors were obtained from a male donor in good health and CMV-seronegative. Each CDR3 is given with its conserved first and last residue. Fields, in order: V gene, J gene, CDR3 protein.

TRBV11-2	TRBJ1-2	CASSLGPGNSDGYTF
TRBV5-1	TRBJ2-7	CASSSPGLANYEQYF
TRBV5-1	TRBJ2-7	CASSSTSFDSSYEQYF
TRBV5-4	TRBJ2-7	CASRDRVRSYEQYF
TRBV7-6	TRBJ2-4	CASSLDRNQAKNIQYF
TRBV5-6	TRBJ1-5	CASSLRGGPQPQHF
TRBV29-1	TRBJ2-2	CSVEVGDANTGELFF
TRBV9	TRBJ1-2	CASSVGGQGYGYTF
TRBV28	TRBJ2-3	CASSFSGGRTDTQYF
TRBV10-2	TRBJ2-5	CASSGDRWYETQYF
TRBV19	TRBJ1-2	CASIQSQGVVDYGYTF
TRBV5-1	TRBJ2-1	CASSAGTSSSGEQFF
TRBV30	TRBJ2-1	CAWSGAGSYNEQFF
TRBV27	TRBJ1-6	CASSPGGGRSPLHF
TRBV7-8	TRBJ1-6	CASSHGTGPGSPLHF
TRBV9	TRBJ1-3	CASSSWGSDTIYF
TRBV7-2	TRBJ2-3	CASSRQGGADTQYF
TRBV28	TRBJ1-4	CASSLGLLTLGGTNEKLFF
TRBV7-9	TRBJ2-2	CASSTQDSKNTGELFF
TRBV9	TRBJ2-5	CASSARGYQETQYF
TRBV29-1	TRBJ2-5	CSVDGRSGDTQETQYF
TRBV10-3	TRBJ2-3	CATQTTGGQDTQYF
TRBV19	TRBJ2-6	CASSMRGSANVLTF
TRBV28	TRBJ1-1	CASSWGWEGNTEAFF
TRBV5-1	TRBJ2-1	CASSQWDRGYNEQFF
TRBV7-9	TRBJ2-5	CASSLASGGPRETQYF
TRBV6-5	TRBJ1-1	CASSSGNEAFF
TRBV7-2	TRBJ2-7	CASSLGGRTYATYEQYF
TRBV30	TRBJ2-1	CAYAVRPPYNEQFF
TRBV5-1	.	CASSPDNFSYEQYF
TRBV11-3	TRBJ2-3	CASSLDGNTDTQYF
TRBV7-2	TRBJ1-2	CASSDPGRENYGYTF
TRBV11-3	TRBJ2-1	CASSLESGGIQFF
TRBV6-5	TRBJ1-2	CASSLRAIANYGYTF
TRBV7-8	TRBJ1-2	CASSRDSLYGYTF
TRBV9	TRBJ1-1	CASSVAGGNTEAFF
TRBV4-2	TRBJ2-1	CASSQDHSSGGAYNEQFF
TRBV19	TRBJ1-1	CASRLWTGGNTEAFF
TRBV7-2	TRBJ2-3	CASSLPGDPTYDTQYF
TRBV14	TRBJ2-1	CASSQDGGRGAWDEQFF
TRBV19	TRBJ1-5	CASSSRDSDNQPQHF
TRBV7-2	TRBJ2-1	CASSPETGYNEQFF
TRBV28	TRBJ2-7	CASSLRYEQYF
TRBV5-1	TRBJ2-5	CASSALTTGGGETQYF
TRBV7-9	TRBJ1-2	CASSPMVEFYGYTF
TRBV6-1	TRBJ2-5	CASSEGGTYQETQYF
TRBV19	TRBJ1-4	CASWEGTTNEKLFF
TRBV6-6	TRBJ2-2	CAAEGVTGELFF
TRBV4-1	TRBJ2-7	CASSPLGTTQRYEQYF
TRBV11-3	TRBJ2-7	CASSQRSSYEQYF
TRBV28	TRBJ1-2	CASTSAGLDYGYAF
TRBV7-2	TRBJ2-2	CASSELAGGDTGELFF
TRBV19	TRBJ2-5	CASSITGSQETQYF
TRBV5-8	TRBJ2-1	CASSLSGQGPFF
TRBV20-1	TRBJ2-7	CSAPNSAFPHF
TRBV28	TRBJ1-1	CASTSSTGTEAFF